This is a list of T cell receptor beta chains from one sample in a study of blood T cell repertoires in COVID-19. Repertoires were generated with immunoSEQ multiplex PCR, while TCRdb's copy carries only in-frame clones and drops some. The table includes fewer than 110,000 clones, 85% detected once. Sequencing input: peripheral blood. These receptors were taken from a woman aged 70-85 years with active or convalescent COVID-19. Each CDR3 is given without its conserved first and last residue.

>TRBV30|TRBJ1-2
AWASGTGYGYT
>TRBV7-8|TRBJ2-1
ASSLGSARGNNEQF
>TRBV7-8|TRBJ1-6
ASTPMAGAPLH
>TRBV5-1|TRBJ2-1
ASANPGSYNEQF
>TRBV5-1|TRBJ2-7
ASSLEGRYEQY
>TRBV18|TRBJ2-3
ASSPLGASTDTQY
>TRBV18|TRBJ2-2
ASSPRQGTNTGELF
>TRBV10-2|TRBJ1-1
ASTPFADTEAF
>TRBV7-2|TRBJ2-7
ASSLQVTYEQY
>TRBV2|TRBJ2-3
ASKTSGTTDTQY